The clone carrying this TCR beta chain was seen at least ten times. Using its own MiXCR run on the 5' RACE reads, TCRdb lists one record per CDR3 protein. Of more than 20,000 distinct CDR3 sequences detected, around 4.5% appear once; the ten largest clones hold 5.5% to 6.5%. This specimen comes from a study of early T cells in non-severe SARS-CoV-2 infection. Germline lookup yields CDR1 DFQATT and CDR2 SNEGSKA (reference sequence). The CDR3 contains 16 residues. Between the trimmed V and J ends, which lost 3 bases and 0 bases, there was a span of 15 bases. This chain uses TRBV20-1 with TRBJ2-1; D assignment may be TRBD1 or TRBD2 (5 bases each). The source is an adult who was a healthcare worker with PCR-confirmed SARS-CoV-2 infection or an uninfected control (not recorded which). What was sequenced was whole blood. The CDR3: CSASRRDGRSYNEQFF. For the CDR3, the DNA is TGCAGTGCTAGTAGAAGGGACGGCCGCTCCTACAATGAGCAGTTCTTC.